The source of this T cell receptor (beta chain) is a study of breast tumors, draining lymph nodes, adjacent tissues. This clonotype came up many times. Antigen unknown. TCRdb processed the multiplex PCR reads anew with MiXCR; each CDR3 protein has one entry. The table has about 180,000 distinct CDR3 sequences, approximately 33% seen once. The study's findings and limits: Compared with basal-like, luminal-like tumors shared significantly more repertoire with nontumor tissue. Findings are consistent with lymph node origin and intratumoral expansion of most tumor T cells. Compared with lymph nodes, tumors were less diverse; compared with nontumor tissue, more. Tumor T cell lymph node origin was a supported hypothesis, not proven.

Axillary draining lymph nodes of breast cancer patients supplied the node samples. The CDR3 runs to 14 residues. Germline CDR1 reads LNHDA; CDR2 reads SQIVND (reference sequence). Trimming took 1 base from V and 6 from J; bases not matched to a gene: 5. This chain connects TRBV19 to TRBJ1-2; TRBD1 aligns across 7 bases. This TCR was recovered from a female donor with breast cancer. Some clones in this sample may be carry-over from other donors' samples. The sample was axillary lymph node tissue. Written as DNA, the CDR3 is TGTGCCAGTAGTATAGCCGGAGGGGGCCATGGCTACACCTTC. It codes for CASSIAGGGHGYTF.